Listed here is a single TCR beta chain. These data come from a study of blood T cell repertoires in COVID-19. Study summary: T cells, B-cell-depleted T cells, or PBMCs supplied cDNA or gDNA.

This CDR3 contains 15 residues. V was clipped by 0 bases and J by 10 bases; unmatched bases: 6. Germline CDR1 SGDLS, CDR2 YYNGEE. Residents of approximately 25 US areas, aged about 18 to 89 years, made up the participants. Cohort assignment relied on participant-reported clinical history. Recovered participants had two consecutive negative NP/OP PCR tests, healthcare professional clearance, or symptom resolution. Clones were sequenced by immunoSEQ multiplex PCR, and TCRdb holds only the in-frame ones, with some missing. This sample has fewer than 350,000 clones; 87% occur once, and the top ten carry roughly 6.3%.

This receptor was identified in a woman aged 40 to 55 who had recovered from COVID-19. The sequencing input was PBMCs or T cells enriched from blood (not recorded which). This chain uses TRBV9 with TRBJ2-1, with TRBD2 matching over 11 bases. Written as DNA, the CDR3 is TGTGCCAGCAGCGTAGATAGCGGGAGGGCCAGAGAGCAGTTCTTC. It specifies CASSVDSGRAREQFF. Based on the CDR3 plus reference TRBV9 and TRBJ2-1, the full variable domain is DSGVTQTPKHLITATGQRVTLRCSPRSGDLSVYWYQQSLDQGLQFLIQYYNGEERAKGNILERFSAQQFPDLHSELNLSSLELGDSALYFCASSVDSGRAREQFFGPGTRLTVL.